This T cell receptor (beta chain) came from a study of monozygotic twins with inflammatory bowel disease (dated by TCRdb to between 2018 and 2021). Regarding the study in general: The full study comprised 28 monozygotic twin pairs: nine German pairs (four IBD-concordant, five IBD-discordant) and 19 IBD-discordant Danish pairs. The search for disease-associated traits relied mainly on comparing, within discordant pairs, IBD patients with their genetically identical healthy co-twins. Each individual had, on average, about 151 000 unique TCRalpha sequences and 181 000 unique TCRbeta sequences available for analysis. Beyond this particular receptor, the publication reports: Because patients were on differing immunosuppressive treatments, the repertoires may have picked up extra background noise and inter-individual variability. Distinction between different T cell subtypes could not be achieved in the analysis. TCRbeta repertoire diversity, by inverse Simpson index, was decreased in IBD patients compared with their healthy co-twins. No difference in repertoire similarity was observed between concordant and discordant twins, possibly owing to limited statistical power. No single strong signal or clonotype linked to IBD turned up in the results, so the idea that one exists was not supported. Compared with healthy twins, IBD patients shared fewer clonotypes with other individuals, and the difference was most pronounced in patients with signs of disease activity.

From each donor, an approximately 2.7 ml peripheral blood sample was collected into PAXgene tubes and kept at -80 degrees C. Without any T cell sorting, total RNA was extracted from whole blood using the PAXgene blood miRNA kit on an automated QIAcube. Peripheral blood from monozygotic twin pairs concordant or discordant for inflammatory bowel disease was subjected to deep TCRalpha and TCRbeta repertoire profiling with unique molecular barcoding. Smoking habits were recorded for all twin pairs, and individuals were classified as current, former or never smokers. With regard to this clonotype: The target of this receptor is not known.

The CDR3, cysteine through phenylalanine, is 15 amino acids long. No coding sequence is recorded. From a lookup of the germline V gene (reference sequence), CDR1 and CDR2 are GTSNPN and SVGIG. Libraries were made using 5' RACE. The input for every TCR library was around 3,600 ng of total RNA. cDNA was synthesized with SMARTScribe reverse transcriptase in eight separate reactions per sample. During cDNA synthesis, template switching was used to introduce unique molecular identifiers that contained a 6-nucleotide sample barcode. TCRalpha and TCRbeta cDNA was amplified in two nested PCRs of 16 and 9 cycles, and bead purification was carried out after each PCR. Before amplification, the cDNA was treated with uracil DNA-glycosylase and purified using the QIAquick PCR purification kit. The second PCR added Illumina TruSeq-compatible adapters along with sample-specific barcodes. Library quality and concentration were assessed using TapeStation and Qubit, and 4.5 to 5.5 ng of each library was pooled. Sequencing of pooled libraries was carried out on an Illumina HiSeq2500 single-index Rapid Run using 2 x 100 bp reads and custom sequencing primers. The study's processing was this. UMI-based consensus assembly with MiGEC version 1.2.6 was used to correct PCR and sequencing errors. MiXCR version 2.1.1 was used for V(D)J alignment, clonotype assembly and CDR3 extraction. To normalise gene usage, clonotype sharing and MAIT/NKT TCR abundance, the analysis used the top 1000, 10 000 and 20 000 clonotypes per sample. Diversity was computed as the inverse Simpson index with the vegan R package after downsampling to 27 000 UMIs. Paired Mann-Whitney U tests were applied to discordant twin pairs, with Benjamini-Hochberg correction for multiple testing. TCRdb reprocessed the reads, reporting each CDR3 protein sequence once and no DNA. The V and J calls reflect TCRdb's pipeline rather than the authors' work. The sample table records over 130,000 distinct CDR3 sequences. Clones ranked in the top ten supply less than 2.5% of the sample.

What was sequenced was blood. The TCR originated in a human donor with ulcerative colitis or Crohn's disease, or a healthy co-twin of an affected twin (not recorded which). This receptor chain uses TRBV30 and TRBJ1-4; TCRdb lists TRBD1, though no DNA is available to test this call. The CDR3 reads CAWRLGQTSNEKLFF.